This T cell receptor (beta chain) was retrieved from a study of T-cell reconstitution after alpha-beta-depleted transplantation in children (dated by TCRdb to about 2016). Regarding the research as a whole: Using TCR repertoire profiling, the study quantitatively followed how T-cell immune reconstitution unfolded in children after TCRalphabeta/CD19-depleted allogeneic hematopoietic cell transplantation.

Libraries were constructed by PCR. The run used an Illumina HiSeq 2500. To normalize quantification of the TCRbeta repertoire, the TCR libraries were built with molecular barcoding that relied on unique molecular identifiers. The public reads were run again by TCRdb, first through fastp at Q25 and then through MiXCR, and only productive beta chains were kept. Here each entry gathers all rows of one CDR3 protein and keeps the most common genes and DNA. The sample contains about 640,000 distinct CDR3 sequences, 16% of them found a single time. Approximately 1% of the sample rests with the top ten. For this chain, trimming is 5 bases at the V end and 5 bases at the J end, and the number of junction bases without a gene match is 13. CDR1 and CDR2 are read off the germline V gene as SNHLY and FYNNEI. The CDR3 sequence holds 16 residues, the cysteine and phenylalanine included. The DNA shown is the 48-base CDR3, in frame from base 1.

This clonotype was seen more than once but under ten times. The specificity of this receptor is unknown. No base quality information exists; no much larger clone differs at one position. The specimen was PBMCs from the stem cell graft donor, collected from the stem cell graft. The sequence links TRBV2 to TRBJ2-5, and 8 junction bases match TRBD1. This TCR derives from a human donor who donated a stem cell graft to a child with acute myeloid leukemia. The CDR3 region: CASSPGQASTRETQYF. The DNA is TGTGCCAGCAGTCCGGGACAGGCGTCCACGAGGGAGACCCAGTACTTC.